These T cell receptor beta chains were read from a single sample in a study of cytomegalovirus exposure and HLA in healthy donors. Assay used: immunoSEQ multiplex PCR; TCRdb lists only in-frame clones, some missing. The sample records 140,000 to 150,000 clones, roughly 90% being singletons. Sequenced material: PBMCs. These receptors all come from a woman in her 40s in good health and CMV-seronegative. The CDR3 runs from the conserved cysteine through the conserved F or W.

TRBV7-9	TRBJ1-1	CASSLQGFTEAFF
TRBV7-3	TRBJ2-7	CASSSTGTGFYEQYF
TRBV15	TRBJ1-6	CATSRVTDSSYNSPLHF
TRBV7-9	TRBJ2-4	CSSSPTGGAKYF
TRBV7-9	TRBJ2-1	CASSFLAGGGGASYNEQFF
TRBV28	TRBJ2-5	CASSLGLQETQYF
TRBV4-1	TRBJ2-3	CASSQGISGGPDTQYF
TRBV19	TRBJ2-2	CASRGLASTGELFF
TRBV6-5	TRBJ1-2	CASNPTGSYGYTF
TRBV18	TRBJ2-2	CASSGLAGITGELFF
TRBV19	TRBJ2-5	CASSIYVEETQYF
TRBV18	TRBJ2-5	CASSPRMQETQYF
TRBV11-3	TRBJ1-3	CASSLGTAGNTIYF